The 24 T cell receptor beta chains in this list originate from one sample, sequenced in a study of cytomegalovirus exposure and HLA in healthy donors (dated by TCRdb to 2017 to 2019). Library construction relied on the immunoSEQ multiplex PCR assay. The multiplex PCR relied on a mix of 60 forward primers for TCR Vbeta segments and 13 reverse primers for TCR Jbeta segments. Here the immuneACCESS table is served through TCRdb, limited to in-frame sequences with V and J called. Missing clones are a known gap in these copies; in checked studies unresolved V genes cover under half, and the rest lacks a known reason. This sample is represented by about 110,000 clones; approximately 60% of them were singletons. The biggest ten clones account for roughly 2.4% of the sample. The sample was PBMCs. The receptor set was obtained from a woman aged 30 to 39 in good health and CMV-seronegative.

The genes are TRBV27 and TRBJ1-6; 7 nucleotides agree with TRBD1. CDR3 length: 17 amino acids. V shed 0 bases, J shed 7 bases, and the junction held 9 bases outside the gene matches. CDR1 and CDR2 from the germline V gene are MNHEY and SMNVEV (reference sequence). CDR3 residues: CASSLSGLTGWNSPLHF. The CDR3 DNA sequence: TGTGCCAGCAGTTTATCTGGGTTGACAGGGTGGAATTCACCCCTCCACTTT.

This chain connects TRBV15 to TRBJ2-1; TRBD2 is a possible D gene (6 bases). V lost 1 base and J 8 bases, leaving 9 bases between the germline ends. The CDR3 spans 13 residues. Germline V gives CDR1 LNHNV, CDR2 YYDKDF (reference sequence). CDR3 coding DNA: TGTGCCACCAGCAGAGGACGGGAGTATGAGCAGTTCTTC. Translating it yields CATSRGREYEQFF. Full variable domain (remainder filled in from reference TRBV15 and TRBJ2-1): DAMVIQNPRYQVTQFGKPVTLSCSQTLNHNVMYWYQQKSSQAPKLLFHYYDKDFNNEADTPDNFQSRRPNTSFCFLDIRSPGLGDTAMYLCATSRGREYEQFFGPGTRLTVL.

V gene TRBV5-6 combines with J gene TRBJ2-3; TRBD1 agrees at 7 bases. The germline gives CDR1 SGHDT, CDR2 YYEEEE. Trimming cost V 6 bases and J 0 bases; bases outside gene matches: 7. The CDR3 spans 15 residues. This CDR3 reads CASTRDSGSTDTQYF. The CDR3, as DNA: TGTGCCAGCACCCGGGACAGCGGCAGCACAGATACGCAGTATTTT.

This clone has more than one count but fewer than ten. The chain combines TRBV29-1 with TRBJ2-1; no definite D call. V lost 5 bases and J 0 bases, leaving 11 bases between the germline ends. The CDR3 sequence is 14 residues long. Germline loops: CDR1 SQVTM, CDR2 ANQGSEA. CDR3 DNA: TGCAGCGTTCTTGGCGGAAGCTCCTACAATGAGCAGTTCTTC. Translated: CSVLGGSSYNEQFF.

J is TRBJ1-1 and V is TRBV7-8; 12 bases line up with TRBD1. Germline values: CDR1 SGHVS, CDR2 FQNEAQ. The CDR3 is made up of 18 amino acids. V trimming: 1 base; J trimming: 2 bases; junction bases outside the gene matches: 8. The CDR3 protein is CASSLERDRGRTNTEAFF. In DNA form, the CDR3 reads TGTGCCAGCAGCTTAGAAAGGGACAGGGGGCGGACTAACACTGAAGCTTTCTTT.

DNA for the CDR3: TGTGCCAGCTCAGGGGGAAGACGCAATCAGCCCCAGCATTTT. Its protein product is CASSGGRRNQPQHF. This chain uses TRBV28 with TRBJ1-5, with 7 bases fitting TRBD1. The junction had 6 bases not matched to a gene; V was cut back by 8 bases and J by 2 bases. The CDR3 sequence is 14 residues long. Germline CDR1 MDHEN, CDR2 SYDVKM.

The chain links TRBV6-1 to TRBJ2-3, with a tentative D call TRBD2 (5 bases). This CDR3 is built from 14 residues. Germline lookup yields CDR1 MNHNS and CDR2 SASEGT. Between the trimmed V and J ends, which lost 2 bases and 4 bases, there was a span of 10 bases. The CDR3 reads CASSEFPAADTQYF. The DNA of the CDR3 is TGTGCCAGCAGTGAATTCCCAGCGGCAGATACGCAGTATTTT.

This chain uses TRBV7-8 with TRBJ2-1, with 10 bases lining up with TRBD2. CDR1 and CDR2 from the germline V gene are SGHVS and FQNEAQ. V lost 5 bases to trimming and J lost 7 bases; unmatched junction nucleotides: 11. The CDR3 is made up of 16 amino acids. The chain's CDR3 is CASSRSSGRGINEQFF. The CDR3 DNA sequence: TGTGCCAGCAGCCGCTCTAGCGGGAGAGGGATTAATGAGCAGTTCTTC.

J is TRBJ2-5 and V is TRBV23-1; 7 nucleotides line up with TRBD1. TRBV23-1 is classed as an ORF, of uncertain function. The length of the CDR3 is 14 residues. The V gene end was trimmed by 2 bases and the J gene end by 5 bases; junction bases not matched to a gene: 5. CDR3 bases: TGCGCCAGCAGTCAAACCGACAGGGTTGAGACCCAGTACTTC. It yields the protein CASSQTDRVETQYF.

This chain connects TRBV10-3 to TRBJ1-5; no definite D call. Between the trimmed V and J ends, which lost 4 bases and 0 bases, there was a span of 7 bases. The CDR3 is 14 amino acids. Germline CDR1 ENHRY, CDR2 SYGVKD. CDR3 nucleotide sequence: TGTGCCATCAGTGTTCACAATAGCAATCAGCCCCAGCATTTT. Translated, it gives CAISVHNSNQPQHF.

V and J are TRBV6-5 and TRBJ2-5, with a tentative D call TRBD2 (5 bases). This CDR3 region has 11 residues. From germline, CDR1 is MNHEY and CDR2 SVGAGI. V lost 2 bases, J lost 11 bases, and 9 bases lay in between. Here the CDR3 DNA reads TGTGCCAGCAGTTACGGTGGGGAGCAGTACTTC. It is translated as CASSYGGEQYF.

The rearrangement joins TRBV6-1 to TRBJ2-3; 7 bases agree with TRBD2. The CDR3 is made up of 15 amino acids. V lost 6 bases, J lost 1 base, and 7 bases stayed unmatched. CDR1 and CDR2 (germline): MNHNS, SASEGT. For the CDR3, the DNA is TGTGCCAGCAGGGGGTCTAGCGGAGGCACAGATACGCAGTATTTT. Encoded protein: CASRGSSGGTDTQYF.

The rearrangement uses TRBV9 and TRBJ2-3; 9 bases line up with TRBD2. The CDR3 is 18 amino acids. V trimming: 3 bases; J trimming: 0 bases; junction bases outside the gene matches: 11. Looked up from germline, CDR1 is SGDLS and CDR2 is YYNGEE. CDR3 in amino acids: CASSAGTGTSQSTDTQYF. As DNA, the CDR3 is TGTGCCAGCAGCGCAGGAACCGGGACTAGCCAGAGCACAGATACGCAGTATTTT.

The rearrangement uses TRBV6-1 and TRBJ2-7, with 8 positions matching TRBD1. Germline CDR1 is MNHNS and CDR2 is SASEGT. Losses at the gene ends were 6 bases for V and 2 bases for J; bases not matched to a gene: 3. The CDR3 sequence is 13 residues long. This CDR3 is CASRMTGAYEQYF. In DNA form, the CDR3 reads TGTGCCAGCAGGATGACAGGGGCCTACGAGCAGTACTTC.

The rearrangement links TRBV5-1 to TRBJ2-7, with 11 bases identical to TRBD2. CDR3 size: 15 residues. V lost 5 bases, J lost 0 bases, and 4 bases stayed unmatched. Germline V lookup: CDR1 SGHRS, CDR2 YFSETQ. CDR3 sequence reads: CASRLTSGNSYEQYF. CDR3 coding DNA: TGCGCCAGCAGGCTGACTAGCGGGAACTCCTACGAGCAGTACTTC.

This clone was seen a single time. This rearrangement joins TRBV28 to TRBJ1-1; TRBD1 is a possible D gene (5 bases). The V end was cut by 7 bases, the J end by 8 bases, with 8 bases between. CDR3 length: 10 amino acids. CDR1 and CDR2 (germline): MDHEN, SYDVKM. CDR3 bases: TGTGCCAGCAAGGACATAGAAGCTTTCTTT. Its protein is CASKDIEAFF.

The rearrangement joins TRBV7-9 to TRBJ1-1, with D unresolved. Germline V gene data show CDR1 as SEHNR and CDR2 as FQNEAQ (reference sequence). The CDR3 is 12 amino acids. V shed 7 bases and J shed 6 bases, with 12 bases lying between them. CDR3 amino acids: CASMARSAEAFF. The CDR3 DNA reads as TGTGCCAGCATGGCCCGGAGCGCTGAAGCTTTCTTT.

This chain's CDR3 is CASSRPGTSDRKAFF. CDR3 coding DNA: TGTGCCAGCAGTAGGCCCGGGACATCTGACAGGAAGGCTTTCTTT. This chain connects TRBV6-6 to TRBJ1-1; TRBD1 is a possible D gene (6 bases). Germline V gene lookup returns CDR1 MNHNY and CDR2 SVGAGI (reference sequence). V was trimmed by 5 bases and J by 11 bases, leaving 24 bases between them. There are 15 residues in the CDR3.

This sequence joins TRBV23-1 and TRBJ2-3, with 16 bases that match TRBD2. TRBV23-1 is flagged as an ORF with uncertain function. The J segment lost 1 base and the V segment lost 2 bases, leaving 6 bases of the junction unmatched. This CDR3 is built from 19 residues. The CDR3 sequence is CASSQPPGLAGGGTDTQYF. CDR3 nucleotide sequence: TGCGCCAGCAGTCAACCGCCGGGACTAGCGGGAGGGGGCACAGATACGCAGTATTTT.

V and J are TRBV27 and TRBJ2-1; D unclear. CDR1 MNHEY and CDR2 SMNVEV come from the germline V gene (reference sequence). The V end lost 3 bases, the J end lost 3 bases, and 12 bases lay between the germline ends. There are 15 residues in the CDR3. The CDR3 DNA follows: TGTGCCAGCAGTTTCGGTAGTCCCTTCTACAATGAGCAGTTCTTC. Encoded protein: CASSFGSPFYNEQFF.

This clone showed up just a few times. The chain joins TRBV18 to TRBJ2-1, with D possibly matching TRBD1 (6 bases). Germline CDR1 is KGHSH and CDR2 is LQKENI. Trimming pared 6 bases from V and 9 bases from J, leaving 12 bases between. The CDR3 has 12 amino acids. The CDR3 region is CASSPTGFEQFF. The CDR3 DNA sequence: TGTGCCAGCTCTCCTACAGGGTTTGAGCAGTTCTTC. The complete variable domain, with remaining parts taken from reference TRBV18 and TRBJ2-1, reads NAGVMQNPRHLVRRRGQEARLRCSPMKGHSHVYWYRQLPEEGLKFMVYLQKENIIDESGMPKERFSAEFPKEGPSILRIQQVVRGDSAAYFCASSPTGFEQFFGPGTRLTVL.

The chain joins TRBV28 to TRBJ1-5; D perhaps matches TRBD1 (5 bases). The CDR3 is made up of 14 amino acids. V lost 2 bases and J lost 7, with 12 bases in between. CDR1 and CDR2 from the germline V gene are MDHEN and SYDVKM. CDR3 region: CASSLQGIGQPQHF. As DNA, the CDR3 is TGTGCCAGCAGTTTACAGGGTATAGGACAGCCCCAGCATTTT.

V gene TRBV19 combines with J gene TRBJ2-1, with TRBD1 identical over 9 bases. The CDR3 consists of 15 residues. The junction had 9 bases not matched to a gene; V was cut back by 8 bases and J by 4 bases. Germline loops: CDR1 LNHDA, CDR2 SQIVND (reference sequence). The CDR3 nucleotides read TGTGCCAGTGGTACAGACAGGGGGTGGTACAATGAGCAGTTCTTC. It encodes CASGTDRGWYNEQFF.

The chain employs TRBV5-1 and TRBJ1-2; D ambiguous. The CDR3 runs to 16 residues. Between the trimmed V and J ends, which lost 4 bases and 4 bases, there was a span of 20 bases. In germline, CDR1 is SGHRS, CDR2 YFSETQ. The CDR3 DNA reads as TGCGCCAGCAGCCCTGGATGGGGAGACCAACTCTATGGCTACACCTTC. Translated: CASSPGWGDQLYGYTF. The full variable domain, in which reference TRBV5-1 and TRBJ1-2 provide the parts outside the CDR3, is KAGVTQTPRYLIKTRGQQVTLSCSPISGHRSVSWYQQTPGQGLQFLFEYFSETQRNKGNFPGRFSGRQFSNSRSEMNVSTLELGDSALYLCASSPGWGDQLYGYTFGSGTRLTVV.